The clone carrying this TCR beta chain was seen only a few times. TCRdb re-called the reads through MiXCR, storing one row per CDR3 protein. The sample yields around 740,000 distinct CDR3 sequences, 35% seen once. The germline V gene has CDR1 MDHEN and CDR2 SYDVKM. With 5 bases removed from V and 6 bases from J, the gap between germline ends came to 13 bases. The CDR3 runs to 14 residues. The data derive from a study of T cell repertoires in cytomegalovirus infection. Turning to the study itself: Both CMV infection and a matching HLA type were indicated by public TCR beta signatures.

The source of this sequence is a human donor in good health (CMV status not recorded). Some clones in this sample may be carry-over from other donors' samples. The specimen sequenced was PBMCs. The chain employs TRBV28 and TRBJ2-2; D call uncertain. CDR3 in DNA: TGTGCCAGCAGTGGACGTTCAAGGTCCGGGGAGCTGTTTTTT. This translates into CASSGRSRSGELFF.